Listed below are T cell receptor beta chains from one sample, sequenced in a study of T cells after yellow fever vaccination. TCRdb used MiXCR to reprocess the 5' RACE reads, holding one entry per CDR3 protein. The sample lists some 350,000 distinct CDR3 sequences, over 5% occurring once. The source material was PBMCs, sampled 5 days after the yellow fever booster vaccination. The receptor source for this set is a man aged 30 to 45 who received the YFV17D yellow fever vaccine. The CDR3 runs from the conserved cysteine through the conserved F or W. D genes are given only for firm matches. The size of a clone is reported for some rows only, either as once, few or many, or as a class for expanded clones.

V	size	D	J	DNA	CDR3
TRBV20-1	NA	TRBD1	TRBJ2-5	TGCAGTGCTCCGGGACAGGAGACCCAAGAGACCCAGTACTTC	CSAPGQETQETQYF
TRBV20-1	few	TRBD1	TRBJ2-7	TGCAGTCCTTTAGACAGGGGGAAGACGTACGAGCAGTACTTC	CSPLDRGKTYEQYF
TRBV7-9	few	NA	TRBJ2-2	TGTGCCAGCAGCGGCCCCAAGGGTGAGAGGTGGACCGGGGAGCTGTTTTTT	CASSGPKGERWTGELFF
TRBV6-1	few	NA	TRBJ2-7	TGTGCCAGCAGTCCCCCGGTGCGGTTTAGCGAGCAGTACTTC	CASSPPVRFSEQYF
TRBV12-3/TRBV12-4	many	NA	TRBJ2-5	TGTGCCAGCAGTTCCCGGGTCGGGAGCGTTGAGACCCAGTACTTC	CASSSRVGSVETQYF
TRBV12-3/TRBV12-4	many	NA	TRBJ2-1	TGTGCCAGCAGTCCTCGGCTAGGCGGGTCCTACAATGAGCAGTTCTTC	CASSPRLGGSYNEQFF
TRBV5-6	many	TRBD1	TRBJ1-6	TGTGCCAGCAGCTGGGGGACAGGTTATAATTCACCCCTCCACTTT	CASSWGTGYNSPLHF
TRBV4-3	few	NA	TRBJ2-5	TGCGCCAGCAGCCAAGATCAGGAGAGGACCCAGTACTTC	CASSQDQERTQYF
TRBV6-2/TRBV6-3	NA	TRBD1	TRBJ2-3	TGTGCCAGCAGTCCTGTGACAGGGATGGATACGCAGTATTTT	CASSPVTGMDTQYF
TRBV29-1	many	TRBD2	TRBJ2-3	TGCAGCGTTGAAGGAGCGGGAGGGCGCACAGATACGCAGTATTTT	CSVEGAGGRTDTQYF
TRBV6-2/TRBV6-3	many	NA	TRBJ2-1	TGTGCCAGCAGTCCCGGACGGAATACCAACAATGAGCAGTTCTTC	CASSPGRNTNNEQFF
TRBV24-1	NA	TRBD1	TRBJ2-1	TGTGCCACCAGGGGGGCTGGACAGGACTTCGGGTCGAATGAGCAGTTCTTC	CATRGAGQDFGSNEQFF
TRBV12-3/TRBV12-4	many	TRBD2	TRBJ2-7	TGTGCCAGCAGTTTATACGCGGGAGGATCCTACGAGCAGTACTTC	CASSLYAGGSYEQYF
TRBV6-5	NA	TRBD1	TRBJ1-2	TGTGCCACGGAGACAGGGGGTCGGGGCTACACCTTC	CATETGGRGYTF
TRBV20-1	few	NA	TRBJ2-1	TGTAGTGCACGGCAAGCTACAAGCTCCTACAATGAGCAGTTCTTC	CSARQATSSYNEQFF
TRBV7-2	few	TRBD2	TRBJ2-1	TGTGCCAGCAACAATTGGGGATCTAGCGGGATCAATGAGCAGTTCTTC	CASNNWGSSGINEQFF
TRBV12-3/TRBV12-4	many	NA	TRBJ2-5	TGTGCCAGCAGTGTCTCTAGCGGAGGGGGAGAGACCCAGTACTTC	CASSVSSGGGETQYF
TRBV2	NA	TRBD1	TRBJ2-1	TGTGCCAGCAGAATCGGGACAGGGGGCTGGGGTGAGCAGTTCTTC	CASRIGTGGWGEQFF
TRBV7-2	NA	NA	TRBJ2-3	TGTGCCAGCAGCTCTTTGGAGTTAATCCTGTATTTT	CASSSLELILYF
TRBV6-2/TRBV6-3	few	NA	TRBJ1-5	TGTGCCAGCACGCTGGCAGGGTCCCCGAAGCCCCAGCATTTT	CASTLAGSPKPQHF
TRBV20-1	NA	NA	TRBJ2-7	TGCAGTGCTAGAGAGGACGGGTCTACCTACGAGCAGTACTTC	CSAREDGSTYEQYF
TRBV9	NA	TRBD2	TRBJ2-3	TGTGCCAGCAGCGTAGGAGGGGGTAGCGGGGGAGATACGCAGTATTTT	CASSVGGGSGGDTQYF
TRBV7-2	many	TRBD2	TRBJ2-7	TGTGCCAGCAGCTTAGGGACTAGCCTTTACGAGCAGTACTTC	CASSLGTSLYEQYF
TRBV5-4	few	NA	TRBJ1-2	TGTGCCAGCAGCGTACCTGAGGGGCGAGTCTATGGCTACACCTTC	CASSVPEGRVYGYTF
TRBV7-2	many	NA	TRBJ2-5	TGTGCCAGCAGTTCTCCTCCGGGTGGGGAGACCCAGTACTTC	CASSSPPGGETQYF
TRBV20-1	NA	TRBD1	TRBJ1-5	TGCAGTGCTAGCCCAGACAGGGGGCGATTTGGCAATCAGCCCCAGCATTTT	CSASPDRGRFGNQPQHF
TRBV20-1	NA	TRBD1	TRBJ1-6	TGCAGTGCGGCATCCGGGACAGCAAATTCACCCCTCCACTTT	CSAASGTANSPLHF
TRBV3-1	many	NA	TRBJ1-5	TGTGCCAGCAGAACAGGGAACGCTCAGCCCCAGCATTTT	CASRTGNAQPQHF
TRBV5-1	many	TRBD1	TRBJ2-6	TGCGCCAGCAGCTTACGGACAGGGCATGGGGCCAACGTCCTGACTTTC	CASSLRTGHGANVLTF
TRBV7-2	few	NA	TRBJ2-1	TGTGCCAGCAGCTCCCCTGGGGCCTACAATGAGCAGTTCTTC	CASSSPGAYNEQFF
TRBV6-6	many	NA	TRBJ1-1	TGTGCCAACCAGGACAGCTTGAACACTGAAGCTTTCTTT	CANQDSLNTEAFF
TRBV9	many	NA	TRBJ2-1	TGTGCCAGCAGCGCAGGGGGGAGTTACAATGAGCAGTTCTTC	CASSAGGSYNEQFF